What follows describes a single T cell receptor beta chain. Its antigen is not known. Intraepithelial and lamina propria lymphocytes were freed from processed graft tissue. With V trimmed by 3 bases and J by 0 bases, 10 bases remained unmatched. CDR1 and CDR2 (germline): SGHNT, YENEEA. The CDR3 is 18 amino acids. The entry originates in a study of graft-versus-host responses after intestinal transplantation. Study information: After anti-thymocyte globulin induction, recipients took tacrolimus and steroids for approximately three years. Findings and limits, study-wide: Among circulating GvH clones, peak levels were associated with early post-transplant declines in HvG clones. GvH clones detected in recipient marrow included some appearing first in ileum or blood.

Method: immunoSEQ multiplex PCR; TCRdb's copy keeps in-frame clones and lacks some. The repertoire holds 9,500 to 15,000 clones, with about three quarters as singletons. The receptor was isolated from a human patient who received an intestinal transplant, so some T cells may come from the graft donor. The chain is built from TRBV11-3 and TRBJ2-1; TRBD2 agrees at 8 bases. Sample: ileum tissue, taken about 140 days after intestinal transplantation. CDR3 region: CASSFGGGAVSSYNEQFF. The CDR3 DNA reads as TGTGCCAGCAGCTTCGGGGGGGGAGCGGTAAGCTCCTACAATGAGCAGTTCTTC.